The source of this TCR beta chain is a study of cytomegalovirus exposure and HLA in healthy donors. This clone was counted only a few times. No antigen is known for it. From germline, CDR1 is MNHNS and CDR2 SASEGT. J gave up 2 bases and V 5 bases, and 8 bases lay outside the gene matches. The CDR3 totals 15 residues. Use of 60 Vbeta and 13 Jbeta primers characterized the PCR. Produced via immunoSEQ multiplex PCR; TCRdb's table is partial and in-frame only. The profile shows 150,000 to 200,000 clones, around 77% of them singletons. Study outcomes and limitations: Reportedly, cytomegalovirus status was diagnosed with high sensitivity and specificity. According to a later analysis, donors in an Asian-associated ancestry cluster reportedly had fewer N-insertions than the roughly 720-donor mean. In a later analysis, CMV-associated beta chains were mostly HLA-associated, it appeared.

The specimen was PBMCs. This receptor was taken from a female donor in good health and CMV-seronegative. This chain joins TRBV6-1 and TRBJ2-5; 7 nucleotides line up with TRBD2. CDR3 sequence: CASSLTGGGQETQYF. The DNA of the CDR3 is TGTGCCAGCAGTCTGACGGGCGGGGGTCAAGAGACCCAGTACTTC.